The next 3 T cell receptor beta chains were all read from a single sample in a study of T cells after yellow fever vaccination. TCRdb redid the calling of the 5' RACE reads with MiXCR, one entry per CDR3 protein. The repertoire includes 500,000 to 650,000 distinct CDR3 sequences, about 13% of them detected once, and over 12% sits in the top ten. Sequences were derived from PBMCs, sampled on the day of the yellow fever booster vaccination. All receptors derive from a man aged 25-40 years who received the YFV17D yellow fever vaccine.

The rearrangement joins TRBV5-1 to TRBJ2-5; D unclear. Looked up from germline, CDR1 is SGHRS and CDR2 is YFSETQ. The CDR3 covers 14 residues. Trimming removed 3 bases at V and 2 bases at J, with 11 bases between. The CDR3 sequence is CASSYGSGQETQYF. In DNA, the CDR3 is TGCGCCAGCAGCTACGGCAGTGGACAAGAGACCCAGTACTTC.

The chain uses TRBV18 and TRBJ2-3; the D is unclear. The CDR3 covers 16 residues. Trimming took off 5 bases at V and 1 base at J, with 16 bases between the two ends. Germline V lookup: CDR1 KGHSH, CDR2 LQKENI. The CDR3 protein is CASSFAGGKGTDTQYF. The CDR3 region has the DNA TGTGCCAGCTCATTTGCAGGCGGAAAGGGCACAGATACGCAGTATTTT.

The V call is TRBV27, the J call TRBJ2-3; 8 bases are a match to TRBD2. V lost 2 bases to trimming and J lost 6 bases; unmatched junction nucleotides: 16. This CDR3 is 18 amino acids long. Germline V gene data show CDR1 as MNHEY and CDR2 as SMNVEV (reference sequence). CDR3 sequence: CASSLRGIGTRVPDTQYF. In DNA form, the CDR3 reads TGTGCCAGCAGTTTAAGGGGAATTGGGACTAGGGTCCCGGATACGCAGTATTTT.